This T cell receptor (beta chain) stems from a study of T cell responses to AZD1222 COVID-19 vaccine. Study results and caveats: There were repertoire samples only from the period after the peak T cell response.

A word on this clone: The target antigen is unknown.

The protocol was immunoSEQ multiplex PCR, while the TCRdb copy is restricted to in-frame clones and leaves out a portion. Altogether about 120,000 clones are present, 92% being singletons, with the ten largest covering more than 1.5%. V trimming: 4 bases; J trimming: 4 bases; junction bases outside the gene matches: 3. The CDR3 is made up of 13 amino acids. The germline CDR1 and CDR2 sequences are SGHTA and FQGTGA. Recipients boosted at about 4 weeks or about 12 weeks are pooled. This specimen was peripheral blood, taken 28 days after the second AZD1222 dose. This receptor was obtained from an adult who received the AZD1222 COVID-19 vaccine. The rearrangement joins TRBV7-3 to TRBJ1-1, with 7 bases fitting TRBD1. CDR3 DNA sequence: TGTGCCAGCAGCTACAACAGGGGCACTGAAGCTTTCTTT. It encodes CASSYNRGTEAFF.